This is a list of T cell receptor beta chains from one sample in a study of blood T cell repertoires in COVID-19. Clones were sequenced by immunoSEQ multiplex PCR, and TCRdb holds only the in-frame ones, with some missing. The sample lists about 60,000 clones, 70% to 85% occurring once. The sequenced sample was peripheral blood. Source of these receptors: an older woman with acute or convalescent COVID-19. Both conserved end residues are part of each CDR3. D genes are given only for firm matches. A clone size is listed for some rows: how often the clone was seen (once, few, many), or a class if it is expanded.

J | size | V | D | DNA | CDR3
TRBJ2-1 | - | TRBV5-1 | TRBD2 | TGCGCCAGCAGCGCTAATAGCGGGGGGGCCACCTACAATGAGCAGTTCTTC | CASSANSGGATYNEQFF
TRBJ2-1 | - | TRBV29-1 | TRBD2 | TGCAGCGTTGGGACTAGATTGTTTTTGAATGAGCAGTTCTTC | CSVGTRLFLNEQFF
TRBJ2-2 | - | TRBV6-2/TRBV6-3 | TRBD1 | TGTGCCAGCAGTGGACAGGGATTAGGCACCGGGGAGCTGTTTTTT | CASSGQGLGTGELFF
TRBJ2-2 | - | TRBV2 | - | TGTGCCAGTGAAAACAGGGCCGGGGAGCTGTTTTTT | CASENRAGELFF
TRBJ1-2 | - | TRBV7-9 | - | TGTGCCAGCAGCTTGACCCTGCAGCGTGGCTACACCTTC | CASSLTLQRGYTF
TRBJ1-1 | - | TRBV24-1 | - | TGTGCCACCAGTGATTTGCCTCTGAACACTGAAGCTTTCTTT | CATSDLPLNTEAFF
TRBJ1-6 | few | TRBV12-3/TRBV12-4 | - | TGTGCCAGCAGTTTGGGGGGGAATGACAGTCTCCACTTT | CASSLGGNDSLHF
TRBJ2-1 | - | TRBV11-1 | TRBD2 | TGTGCCAGCAGCTTAGCGGCGGGGGCCTACAATGAGCAGTTCTTC | CASSLAAGAYNEQFF
TRBJ2-5 | - | TRBV2 | - | TGTGCCAGCAGTGATGCAACTATGGCGGGAGAGACCCAGTACTTC | CASSDATMAGETQYF
TRBJ2-7 | - | TRBV28 | - | TGTGCCAGCAGTTTTACTGTAATGGGGGCGTCGTACGAGCAGTACTTC | CASSFTVMGASYEQYF
TRBJ2-7 | - | TRBV6-5 | TRBD1 | TGTGCCAGTTGGGACAGGGGGGGCTCCTACGAGCAGTACTTC | CASWDRGGSYEQYF
TRBJ2-6 | - | TRBV6-2/TRBV6-3 | - | TGTGCCAGCAGTTACCAGGGGTCTAGTTTTAGGGCCAACGTCCTGACTTTC | CASSYQGSSFRANVLTF
TRBJ1-4 | - | TRBV28 | - | TGTGCCAGCAGATTTAGGGGTGCAGGATCTAATGAAAAACTGTTTTTT | CASRFRGAGSNEKLFF
TRBJ2-6 | - | TRBV7-6 | TRBD1 | TGTGCCAGCAGCCAGGGACAGGGGGCCCCTGGGGCCAACGTCCTGACTTTC | CASSQGQGAPGANVLTF
TRBJ2-5 | - | TRBV4-2 | TRBD2 | TGTGCCAGCAGCCATGGACTAGCGGGGGGTCGGGAGACCCAGTACTTC | CASSHGLAGGRETQYF
TRBJ1-2 | - | TRBV15 | TRBD1 | TGTGCCACCAGCAGAGTCGAGGGGGCGTGCACCTTC | CATSRVEGACTF
TRBJ2-6 | - | TRBV29-1 | - | TGCAGCGTTGAGACAGGCTCTGGGGCCAACGTCCTGACTTTC | CSVETGSGANVLTF
TRBJ2-3 | - | TRBV7-2 | - | TGTGCCAGCAGCTTAGCGCCAGGTTCCACAGATACGCAGTATTTT | CASSLAPGSTDTQYF
TRBJ2-7 | - | TRBV30 | - | TGTGCCTGGAGTGGGGGCGGACCGGGCTACGAGCAGTACTTC | CAWSGGGPGYEQYF
TRBJ1-5 | - | TRBV5-1 | - | TGCGCCAGCAGCTTAGGGGAGGGGAATCAGCCCCAGCATTTT | CASSLGEGNQPQHF
TRBJ2-5 | - | TRBV10-1 | - | TGCGCCAGCAGTGAGTCGGCTGAAGAGACCCAGTACTTC | CASSESAEETQYF
TRBJ2-1 | once | TRBV24-1 | - | TGTGCCACCAGTGGAACGGGACAAAAAAATGTGCAGTTCTTC | CATSGTGQKNVQFF
TRBJ1-2 | - | TRBV5-4 | TRBD1 | TGTGCCAGCAGCTTGGCGGGACAGGGGGCGGGAGGCTACACCTTC | CASSLAGQGAGGYTF
TRBJ2-3 | - | TRBV13 | TRBD2 | TGTGCCAGCAGCCAACTCGCCGCGGGGGGGATCACAGATACGCAGTATTTT | CASSQLAAGGITDTQYF
TRBJ1-4 | - | TRBV2 | - | TGTGCCAGCAGCTCCGGCGGTACGGCCGATGAAAAACTGTTTTTT | CASSSGGTADEKLFF
TRBJ2-7 | - | TRBV6-2/TRBV6-3 | - | TGTGCCAGCAGTACTATCGGCAGCTCCTACGAGCAGTACTTC | CASSTIGSSYEQYF
TRBJ2-7 | - | TRBV5-8 | TRBD1 | TGTGCCAGCAGCTTGGAGGGGGCCGACGAGCAGTACTTC | CASSLEGADEQYF
TRBJ2-1 | - | TRBV2 | - | TGTGCCAGCACTCCTACAGACCTCTCCTACAATGAGCAGTTCTTC | CASTPTDLSYNEQFF
TRBJ1-6 | - | TRBV6-2/TRBV6-3 | - | TGTGCCAGCAGTTACGGGGACATCCTCCACTTT | CASSYGDILHF
TRBJ1-3 | few | TRBV7-9 | - | TGTGCCAGCAGCCTTTACCCGAGGAGGGTTTCCTCTGGAAACACCATATATTTT | CASSLYPRRVSSGNTIYF
TRBJ2-2 | - | TRBV19 | - | TGTGCCAGTAGTATTGGGCGACCGACCCACACCGGGGAGCTGTTTTTT | CASSIGRPTHTGELFF
TRBJ1-2 | - | TRBV28 | TRBD1 | TGTGCCAGCAACTCACCGGGACAGGGGATAAACTATGGCTACACCTTC | CASNSPGQGINYGYTF
TRBJ2-2 | - | TRBV11-2 | - | TGTGCCAGCAGCTCATCAGGGGAGATGGTCGGGGAGCTGTTTTTT | CASSSSGEMVGELFF
TRBJ2-3 | - | TRBV10-3 | TRBD2 | TGTGCCATCAGTCCGACTAGCGGGGGCCCGCGGCGAAAAGATACGCAGTATTTT | CAISPTSGGPRRKDTQYF
TRBJ1-2 | - | TRBV27 | - | TGTGCCAGCAGTTTGAAGCCCCATGCCTATGGCTACACCTTC | CASSLKPHAYGYTF
TRBJ2-5 | - | TRBV12-3/TRBV12-4 | - | TGTGCCAGCGTCAGGGGGGTAGCAGAGACCCAGTACTTC | CASVRGVAETQYF
TRBJ1-6 | few | TRBV7-8 | - | TGTGCCAGCAGCTTGTCTTTACAGGGAAAAGCTTCACCCCTCCACTTT | CASSLSLQGKASPLHF
TRBJ2-5 | - | TRBV9 | - | TGTGCCAGCAGCGTAGGTAGTTTAGCAAGCCCGAAAGAGACCCAGTACTTC | CASSVGSLASPKETQYF
TRBJ2-7 | - | TRBV7-2 | - | TGTGCCAGCAGCTTAGTAGGGGGGGCGAACCCGGGCGAGCAGTACTTC | CASSLVGGANPGEQYF
TRBJ2-3 | few | TRBV7-2 | - | TGTGCCAGCAGCTTAGTTTGGGGGACTCGCACAGATACGCAGTATTTT | CASSLVWGTRTDTQYF